This record covers a single TCR beta chain. Its cognate antigen has yet to be identified. V loses 4 bases at its end and J loses 7 bases; junction bases beyond the gene matches: 7. Spanning cysteine to phenylalanine, the CDR3 consists of 14 amino acids. Here the CDR3 DNA is all that survives: 42 bases in frame from base 1. The germline V gene sets CDR1 to SGHRS and CDR2 to YFSETQ. This record comes from a study of cytomegalovirus exposure and HLA in healthy donors (dated by TCRdb to 2015 to 2018). Regarding the research as a whole: In an earlier analysis of some 550 of the donors, less than 350 Gb of sequence data and 100 million or so unique TCR beta sequences from about 179 million T cells were reported. An early release that covered 500 to 800 HLA-typed donors contained 250 to 350 gigabases of sequencing data and about 93 million unique TCR sequences. The aim of the study was to test whether cataloging public T cell receptors could identify signatures of past pathogen exposure. Class I and class II HLA loci were covered by the typing at four-digit resolution. To study patterns of TCR occurrence, a later analysis re-analyzed previously published TCR beta repertoires from 666 donors and added high-resolution HLA genotyping. Alongside the repertoire data, information on donor age, sex, ethnicity and CMV serostatus was compiled. Among roughly 400 genotyped donors of the cohort, an average of 235,054 unique TCR beta nucleotide sequences were sequenced per donor, around 20% of them non-productive. Of the 300 to 400 genotyped donors, over 65% fell in the genetic ancestry cluster associated with self-reported Caucasian donors. The study profiled the T cell repertoires of under 850 subjects by immunosequencing and related them to cytomegalovirus serostatus. Rather than using new phenotypic data, the later analysis identified candidate immune exposures from TCR beta sequences and from how often those sequences occurred across donors. A few DR-DQ haplotypes were treated as single units for association and clustering because of strong linkage in the cohort. Along with the approximately 670-subject first cohort, a separate validation cohort of over a hundred different subjects was used. An earlier analysis of about 620 of the donors applied high-throughput TCR beta sequencing to assess whether each TCR beta V gene segment acted as functional or pseudogenic. High-throughput TCR immunosequencing, statistical association of individual TCRs with disease status, and machine learning were combined to predict cytomegalovirus infection status. Genome-wide SNP genotypes for about 55% of the roughly 670 donors were used in a later genetic analysis, which treated that subset as a discovery cohort. Every discovery cohort repertoire had been produced on one sequencing platform. The number of donors typed differed by locus, with roughly 629-640 for A, B, C, DRB1 and DQB1, roughly 550 for DQA1, over 600 for DPA1, and over 400 for DPB1. Points the paper makes about the study in general: In the study, approximately 160 TCR beta chains were listed as associated with cytomegalovirus. Because counts were too low, approximately 15 rarely observed V segments, including chromosome 9 orphons, were excluded from the earlier analysis of under 650 of the donors. Compared with the approximately 720-donor mean, donors in an Asian-associated ancestry cluster had fewer N-insertions in productive TCRs, according to a later genetic analysis. While some public TCRs were present in many individuals, most TCR sequences turned up only very rarely across donors. The presence/absence analyses assumed that sequencing depth was roughly uniform across donors, and that assumption may not be true. Broadly in line with IMGT annotations, most TCR beta V segments showed up in productive rearrangements about 90% or about 30% of the time in an earlier analysis of a few hundred of the donors. The classifier was reported to diagnose cytomegalovirus status with high specificity and sensitivity in both the original and validation cohorts. In a later analysis, about 16,000 TCR beta sequences were associated with specific HLA alleles at a false discovery rate of 0.05. A further reported finding was that TCR beta sequences accurately predicted the HLA-A and HLA-B alleles for most subjects in the first cohort. V-gene and J-gene trimming of TCR beta chains was associated with a missense DCLRE1C variant in a later genetic analysis, and the association was replicated in an independent cohort. When HLA alleles, especially DR and DQ, strongly co-occurred, TCR associations were difficult to assign to individual alleles. The only immune exposure information available for the cohort was CMV serostatus. HLA typing was unavailable for some donors at each locus, so association tests used only the typed subset. This cohort had only TCR beta chains sequenced, and the lack of alpha or paired-chain data limited which features could be detected. Correlated functional status among segregating V segments might reflect linkage disequilibrium, but an unknown experimental factor could not be ruled out. Some IMGT-functional V segments, including TRBV6-2 and TRBV6-3, could not be told apart with the 87-base-pair reads, so those segments were excluded. A cluster of highly shared sequence variants was judged likely to be a technical artifact of the sequencing pipeline. In a later analysis, HLA-associated TCR beta chains were found to be more clonally expanded and to have lower generation probabilities than equally common non-associated chains. A later analysis reported that several top co-occurrence clusters appeared linked to parvovirus B19, influenza, CMV and Epstein-Barr virus. In a later analysis, the rate of TCR association differed among HLA loci, with DRB1 alleles having the most associated TCRs and HLA-C alleles having the fewest. A later analysis found that most CMV-associated TCR beta chains appeared HLA-restricted, with HLA associations seemingly driven largely by CMV exposure. It was suggested by the authors that the approach could potentially be generalized to other disease states and immunological phenotypes. In vitro tests confirmed that a few of the cytomegalovirus-associated TCR beta chains recognize cytomegalovirus antigens.

The method behind the library was the immunoSEQ multiplex PCR assay. For the multiplex PCR, a mixture combining 60 forward primers for TCR Vbeta segments and 13 reverse primers for TCR Jbeta segments was used. Amplification of the CDR3 region of rearranged TCR beta genes was performed with a multiplex PCR assay on genomic DNA. On the Illumina HiSeq System, the amplified TCR beta libraries were sequenced as 87-base-pair reads. Per the original workflow: A later analysis tallied around 82 million unique TCR beta chains across the 666 repertoires, and around 10 million of those chains were shared by two or more donors. Raw reads were error-corrected and collapsed into unique sequences by a nearest-neighbor algorithm in which closely related sequences were merged to remove PCR and sequencing errors. Alignment of CDR3 sequences to IMGT reference sequences was used to assign V, D and J gene segments. Each retained sequence needed at least a six-nucleotide match to both a V gene segment and a J gene segment. Rearrangements were called productive when the CDR3 lacked stop codons and stayed in frame with V and J; all others were non-productive. CDR3 was defined according to IMGT convention as the region running from the second conserved V-encoded cysteine to the conserved J-encoded phenylalanine. The earlier analysis of 587 of the donors excluded sequences that lacked an unambiguous match to a single V gene segment. An earlier analysis of about 590 of the donors classified V segments as functional when productive rearrangements were above 56.7% and as segregating when the standard deviation between donors was above 5%. A statistical classification framework was built to diagnose cytomegalovirus status from the catalog of TCR beta chain sequences. A later analysis assigned V and J genes by comparing TCR nucleotide sequences with IMGT/GENE-DB human TR gene sequences. A later analysis assigned CDR3 sequences and most-parsimonious VDJ recombination scenarios with the TCRdist pipeline. A later analysis defined each TCR beta chain by its CDR3 amino acid sequence plus V-gene family, and excluded reads lacking a unique V-gene family. As a way to deal with suspected cross-contamination and a sequencing artifact, a later analysis dropped 640 or so nucleotide sequences that were highly shared and had low generation probability. In a later analysis, a clonal expansion index was calculated for each public chain from normalized within-repertoire ranks of inferred template counts. In a later analysis, generation probabilities were computed with a VDJ recombination model fitted to out-of-frame rearrangements, and the resulting probabilities were checked against IGoR. Hypergeometric tests were used in a later analysis to score TCR-TCR, TCR-HLA and TCR-CMV co-occurrence, with a repertoire-size bias correction applied to the TCR pairs. To estimate false discovery rates, a later analysis permuted the HLA or CMV assignments 20 times. In a later analysis, co-occurring TCRs were grouped with DBSCAN, and TCRdist sequence similarity was added when clustering was performed within HLA-allele-positive subsets. Repertoires with fewer than 30,000 or more than 120,000 public chains were left out of co-occurrence clustering, as were a few repertoires with anomalous nucleotide sharing. This is the immuneACCESS table as TCRdb keeps it, with only in-frame sequences that have V and J called. A part of the clones is gone; compared with another copy, unresolved V genes explain less than half, and the rest is unexplained. V, J and clone size derive from that table, while D and trimming were established from the DNA sequence. The sample's clone listing holds around 37,000 clones. The ten biggest clones cover more than 4.5% of the sample.

The cohort comprised around 690 healthy bone marrow donors. Cohort members were all nominally healthy when sampled, although unrecorded immune exposures were likely present. CMV serostatus was recorded as positive for about 300 and negative for about half of the roughly 700 cohort members, whereas no CMV serostatus was recorded for the donor in question. A peripheral blood sample was collected from each donor, and TCR beta sequencing was performed on peripheral blood mononuclear cells. The Qiagen DNeasy Blood Extraction Kit was used to extract genomic DNA from the blood cell samples. The sequenced sample consisted of PBMCs. The sequence links TRBV5-1 to TRBJ2-4; 8 middle bases align to TRBD1. This receptor was obtained from a human donor in good health. CDR3 protein: CASSREQGANIQYF. The DNA sequence follows: TGCGCCAGCAGCCGGGAGCAGGGGGCGAACATTCAGTACTTC.